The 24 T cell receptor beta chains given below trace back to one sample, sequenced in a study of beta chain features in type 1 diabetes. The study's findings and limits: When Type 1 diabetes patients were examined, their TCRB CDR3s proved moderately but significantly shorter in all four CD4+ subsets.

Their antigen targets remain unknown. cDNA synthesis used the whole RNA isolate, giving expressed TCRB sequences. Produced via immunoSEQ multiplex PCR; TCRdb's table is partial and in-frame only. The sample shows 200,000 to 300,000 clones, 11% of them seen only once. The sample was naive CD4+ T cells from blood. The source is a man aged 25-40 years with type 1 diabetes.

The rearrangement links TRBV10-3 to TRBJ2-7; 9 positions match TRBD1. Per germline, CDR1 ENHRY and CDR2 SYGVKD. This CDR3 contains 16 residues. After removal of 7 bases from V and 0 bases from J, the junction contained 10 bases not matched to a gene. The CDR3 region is CAITARDRAASYEQYF. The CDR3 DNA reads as TGTGCCATCACCGCCCGGGACAGGGCGGCCTCCTACGAGCAGTACTTC.

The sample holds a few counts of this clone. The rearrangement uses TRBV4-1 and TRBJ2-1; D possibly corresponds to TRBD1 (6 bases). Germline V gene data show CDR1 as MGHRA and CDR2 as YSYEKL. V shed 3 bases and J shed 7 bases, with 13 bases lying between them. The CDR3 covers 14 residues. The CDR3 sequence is CASSQGDIENEQFF. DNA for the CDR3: TGCGCCAGCAGCCAGGGGGACATCGAGAATGAGCAGTTCTTC.

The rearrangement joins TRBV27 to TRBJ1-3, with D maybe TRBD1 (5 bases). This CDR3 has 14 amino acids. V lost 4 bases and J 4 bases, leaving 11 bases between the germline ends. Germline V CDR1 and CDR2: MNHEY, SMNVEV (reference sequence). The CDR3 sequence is CASSSGQGGNTIYF. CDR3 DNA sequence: TGTGCCAGCAGTTCCGGGCAGGGCGGAAACACCATATATTTT.

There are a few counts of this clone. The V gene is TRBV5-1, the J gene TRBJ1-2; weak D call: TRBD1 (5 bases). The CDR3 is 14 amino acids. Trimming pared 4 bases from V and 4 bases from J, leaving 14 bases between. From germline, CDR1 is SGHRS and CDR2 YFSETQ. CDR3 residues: CASSPGHESYGYTF. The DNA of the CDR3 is TGCGCCAGCAGCCCAGGACACGAGAGCTATGGCTACACCTTC.

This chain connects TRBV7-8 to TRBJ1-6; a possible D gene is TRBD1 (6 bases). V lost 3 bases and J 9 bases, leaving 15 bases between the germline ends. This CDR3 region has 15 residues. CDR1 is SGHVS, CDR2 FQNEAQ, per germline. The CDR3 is CASSLGQQLRSPLHF. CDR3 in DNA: TGTGCCAGCAGCTTGGGACAACAACTGCGTTCACCCCTCCACTTT.

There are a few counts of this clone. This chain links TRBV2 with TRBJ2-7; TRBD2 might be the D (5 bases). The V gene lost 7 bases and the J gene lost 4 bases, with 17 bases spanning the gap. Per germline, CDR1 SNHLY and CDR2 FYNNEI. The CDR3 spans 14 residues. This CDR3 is CASNFRESGYEQYF. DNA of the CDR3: TGTGCCAGCAACTTTAGGGAATCGGGGTACGAGCAGTACTTC.

The CDR3 nucleotides read TGCGCCAGCTCCCCAACAGGGGGCTCCTACAATGAGCAGTTCTTC. Amino acids: CASSPTGGSYNEQFF. The rearrangement joins TRBV5-1 to TRBJ2-1; 8 bases match TRBD1. This CDR3 contains 15 residues. V was pared by 7 bases and J by 0 bases, with 6 bases of the junction left unmatched. CDR1 and CDR2 from the germline V gene are SGHRS and YFSETQ. The whole variable domain, filled in from reference TRBV5-1 and TRBJ2-1, reads KAGVTQTPRYLIKTRGQQVTLSCSPISGHRSVSWYQQTPGQGLQFLFEYFSETQRNKGNFPGRFSGRQFSNSRSEMNVSTLELGDSALYLCASSPTGGSYNEQFFGPGTRLTVL.

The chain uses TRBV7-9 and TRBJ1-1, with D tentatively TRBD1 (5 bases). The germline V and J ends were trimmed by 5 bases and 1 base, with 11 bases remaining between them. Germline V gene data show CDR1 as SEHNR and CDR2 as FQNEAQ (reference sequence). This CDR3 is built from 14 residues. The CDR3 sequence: CASSRLGANTEAFF. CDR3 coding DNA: TGTGCCAGCAGCCGCCTTGGGGCGAACACTGAAGCTTTCTTT.

The CDR3 here is CASSPEQGPFDEQFF. The CDR3 DNA is TGTGCCAGCAGTCCGGAACAGGGCCCTTTTGATGAGCAGTTCTTC. V is TRBV28 and J is TRBJ2-1, with D tentatively TRBD1 (6 bases). This CDR3 is 15 amino acids long. The germline V and J ends were trimmed by 5 bases and 8 bases, with 19 bases remaining between them. Germline V CDR1 and CDR2: MDHEN, SYDVKM. The full variable domain, with the rest looked up from reference TRBV28 and TRBJ2-1, is DVKVTQSSRYLVKRTGEKVFLECVQDMDHENMFWYRQDPGLGLRLIYFSYDVKMKEKGDIPEGYSVSREKKERFSLILESASTNQTSMYLCASSPEQGPFDEQFFGPGTRLTVL.

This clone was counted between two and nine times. DNA of the CDR3: TGTGCCAGCAGCCTCCCGCGAGCCTACGAGCAGTACTTC. Its protein product is CASSLPRAYEQYF. This chain links TRBV7-2 with TRBJ2-7; D is ambiguous. The CDR3 has 13 residues. Per germline, CDR1 SGHTA and CDR2 FQGNSA. V was pared by 5 bases and J by 2 bases, with 10 bases between.

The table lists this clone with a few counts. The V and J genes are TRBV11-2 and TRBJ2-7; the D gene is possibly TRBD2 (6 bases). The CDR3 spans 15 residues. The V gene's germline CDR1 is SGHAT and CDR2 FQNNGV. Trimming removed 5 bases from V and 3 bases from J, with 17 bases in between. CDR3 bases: TGTGCCAGCAGCCCTGGGGGGAGCAGTCGCTACGAGCAGTACTTC. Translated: CASSPGGSSRYEQYF.

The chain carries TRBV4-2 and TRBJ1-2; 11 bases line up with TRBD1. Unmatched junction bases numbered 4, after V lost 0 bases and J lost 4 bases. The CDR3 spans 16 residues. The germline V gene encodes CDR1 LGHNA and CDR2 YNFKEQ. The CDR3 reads CASSQDTGQGAYGYTF. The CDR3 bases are TGTGCCAGCAGCCAAGATACAGGACAGGGGGCCTATGGCTACACCTTC.

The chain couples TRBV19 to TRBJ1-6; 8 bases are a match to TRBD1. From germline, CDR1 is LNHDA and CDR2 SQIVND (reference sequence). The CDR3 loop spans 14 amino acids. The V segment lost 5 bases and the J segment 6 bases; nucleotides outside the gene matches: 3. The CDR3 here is CASSDRGSNSPLHF. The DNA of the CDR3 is TGTGCCAGTAGTGACAGGGGTAGTAATTCACCCCTCCACTTT.

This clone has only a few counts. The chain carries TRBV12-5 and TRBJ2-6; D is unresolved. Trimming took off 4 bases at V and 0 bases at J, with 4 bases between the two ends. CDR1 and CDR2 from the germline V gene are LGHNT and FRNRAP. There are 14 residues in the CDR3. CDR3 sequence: CASGWASGANVLTF. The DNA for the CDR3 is TGTGCTAGTGGTTGGGCCTCTGGGGCCAACGTCCTGACTTTC.

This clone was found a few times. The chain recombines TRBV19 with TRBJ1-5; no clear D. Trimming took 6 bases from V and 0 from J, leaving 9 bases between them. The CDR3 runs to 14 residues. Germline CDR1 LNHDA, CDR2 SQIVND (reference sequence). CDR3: CASRTLDSNQPQHF. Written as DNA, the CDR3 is TGTGCCAGTAGGACACTGGATAGCAATCAGCCCCAGCATTTT.

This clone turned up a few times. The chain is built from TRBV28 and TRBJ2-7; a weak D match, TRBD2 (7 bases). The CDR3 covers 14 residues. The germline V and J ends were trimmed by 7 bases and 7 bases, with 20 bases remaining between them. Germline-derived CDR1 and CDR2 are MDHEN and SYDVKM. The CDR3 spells CASTPGGGPGEQYF. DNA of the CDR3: TGTGCCAGCACCCCTGGGGGGGGGCCGGGTGAGCAGTACTTC.

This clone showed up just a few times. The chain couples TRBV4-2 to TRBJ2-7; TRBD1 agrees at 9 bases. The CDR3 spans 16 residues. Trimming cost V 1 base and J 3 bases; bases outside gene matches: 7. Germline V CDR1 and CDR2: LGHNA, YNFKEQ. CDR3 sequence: CASSQARGQGYYEQYF. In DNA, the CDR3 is TGTGCCAGCAGCCAAGCCCGGGGACAGGGCTACTACGAGCAGTACTTC.

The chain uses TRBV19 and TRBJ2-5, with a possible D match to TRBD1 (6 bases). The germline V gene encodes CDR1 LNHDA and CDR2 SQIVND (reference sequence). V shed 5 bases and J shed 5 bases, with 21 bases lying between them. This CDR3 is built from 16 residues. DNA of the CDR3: TGTGCCAGTAGTCCTCCGAAGGACTCAAGGGGGGAGACCCAGTACTTC. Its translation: CASSPPKDSRGETQYF.

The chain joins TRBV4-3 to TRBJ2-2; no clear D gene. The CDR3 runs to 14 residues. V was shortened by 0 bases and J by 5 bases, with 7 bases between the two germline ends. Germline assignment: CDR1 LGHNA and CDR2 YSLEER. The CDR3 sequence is CASSQEAGTGELFF. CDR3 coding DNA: TGCGCCAGCAGCCAAGAGGCTGGTACCGGGGAGCTGTTTTTT.

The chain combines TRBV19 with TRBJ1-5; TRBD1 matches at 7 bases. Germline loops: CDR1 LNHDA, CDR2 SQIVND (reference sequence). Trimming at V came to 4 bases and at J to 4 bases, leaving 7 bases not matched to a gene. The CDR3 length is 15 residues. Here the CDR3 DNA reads TGTGCCAGTAGTACCCAAGACAGGGCTAATCAGCCCCAGCATTTT. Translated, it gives CASSTQDRANQPQHF. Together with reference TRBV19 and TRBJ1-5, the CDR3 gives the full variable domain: DGGITQSPKYLFRKEGQNVTLSCEQNLNHDAMYWYRQDPGQGLRLIYYSQIVNDFQKGDIAEGYSVSREKKESFPLTVTSAQKNPTAFYLCASSTQDRANQPQHFGDGTRLSIL.

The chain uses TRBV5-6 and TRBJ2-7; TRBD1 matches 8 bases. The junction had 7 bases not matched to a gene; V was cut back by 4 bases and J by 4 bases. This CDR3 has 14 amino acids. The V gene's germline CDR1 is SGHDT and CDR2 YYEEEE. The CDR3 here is CASSRGQGGYEQYF. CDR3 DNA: TGTGCCAGCAGCCGTGGACAGGGTGGATACGAGCAGTACTTC. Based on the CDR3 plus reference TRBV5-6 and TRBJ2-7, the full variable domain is DAGVTQSPTHLIKTRGQQVTLRCSPKSGHDTVSWYQQALGQGPQFIFQYYEEEERQRGNFPDRFSGHQFPNYSSELNVNALLLGDSALYLCASSRGQGGYEQYFGPGTRLTVT.

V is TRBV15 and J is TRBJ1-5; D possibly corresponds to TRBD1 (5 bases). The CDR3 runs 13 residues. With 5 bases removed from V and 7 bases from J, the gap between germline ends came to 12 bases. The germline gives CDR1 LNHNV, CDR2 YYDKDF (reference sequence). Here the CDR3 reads CATSLNQGQPQHF. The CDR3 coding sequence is TGTGCCACCAGCCTTAACCAGGGACAGCCCCAGCATTTT.

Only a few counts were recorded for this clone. The CDR3 spells CATSDRNTEAFF. The CDR3 DNA reads as TGTGCCACCAGCGACAGGAACACTGAAGCTTTCTTT. The V call is TRBV15, the J call TRBJ1-1, with a possible D match to TRBD1 (5 bases). The V and J ends lost 5 bases and 1 base respectively, with 5 bases between them. The CDR3 consists of 12 residues. Germline V CDR1 and CDR2: LNHNV, YYDKDF (reference sequence).

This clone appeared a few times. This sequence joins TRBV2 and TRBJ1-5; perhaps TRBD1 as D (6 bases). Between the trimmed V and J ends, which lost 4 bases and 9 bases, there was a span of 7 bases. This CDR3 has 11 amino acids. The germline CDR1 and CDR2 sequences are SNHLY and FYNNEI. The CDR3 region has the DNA TGTGCCAGCAGTGGAGGGGGGCCCCAGCATTTT. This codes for CASSGGGPQHF.